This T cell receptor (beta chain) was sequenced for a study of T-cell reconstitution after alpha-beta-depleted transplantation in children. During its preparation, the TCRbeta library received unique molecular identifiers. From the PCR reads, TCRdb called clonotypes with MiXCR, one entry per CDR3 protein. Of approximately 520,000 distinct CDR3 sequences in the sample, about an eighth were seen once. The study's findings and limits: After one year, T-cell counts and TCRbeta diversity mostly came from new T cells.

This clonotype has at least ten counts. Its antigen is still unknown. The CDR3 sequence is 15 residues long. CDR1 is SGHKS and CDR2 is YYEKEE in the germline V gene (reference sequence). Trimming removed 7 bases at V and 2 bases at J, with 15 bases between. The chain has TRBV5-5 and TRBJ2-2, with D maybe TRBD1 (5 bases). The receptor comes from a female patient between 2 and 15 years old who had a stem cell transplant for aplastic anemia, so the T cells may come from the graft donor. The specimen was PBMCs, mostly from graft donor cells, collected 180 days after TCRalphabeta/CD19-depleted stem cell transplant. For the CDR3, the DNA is TGTGCCAGCGGCAGGGTGCTTGGCAACACCGGGGAGCTGTTTTTT. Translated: CASGRVLGNTGELFF.